Following are 29 T cell receptor beta chains from one sample sequenced in a study of blood T cell repertoires in COVID-19. TCRdb's copy holds only in-frame clones and misses some; the assay was immunoSEQ multiplex PCR. Of about 87,000 clones listed, approximately 83% are singletons. Sequences were obtained from peripheral blood. Receptors originate from a woman between 65 and 79 years old with acute or convalescent COVID-19.

This sequence joins TRBV6-5 and TRBJ1-1; 9 bases fit TRBD1. Germline CDR1 MNHEY, CDR2 SVGAGI. J gave up 1 base and V 7 bases, and 1 base lay outside the gene matches. CDR3 length: 13 amino acids. The CDR3 nucleotides read TGTGCCAGCACGGGACAGGGGAACACTGAAGCTTTCTTT. Its protein is CASTGQGNTEAFF.

CDR3 bases: TGTGCCAGCAGCGTAGCTACAGGGGTCCTGGAGACCCAGTACTTC. Protein product: CASSVATGVLETQYF. This chain connects TRBV7-3 to TRBJ2-5, with TRBD1 matching over 7 bases. The V gene end was trimmed by 5 bases and the J gene end by 5 bases; junction bases not matched to a gene: 11. The CDR3 extends over 15 amino acids. Germline loops: CDR1 SGHTA, CDR2 FQGTGA. The full variable domain, in which reference TRBV7-3 and TRBJ2-5 provide the parts outside the CDR3, is GAGVSQTPSNKVTEKGKYVELRCDPISGHTALYWYRQSLGQGPEFLIYFQGTGAADDSGLPNDRFFAVRPEGSVSTLKIQRTERGDSAVYLCASSVATGVLETQYFGPGTRLLVL.

This chain joins TRBV27 and TRBJ2-3, with 9 nucleotides matching TRBD2. Losses at the gene ends were 3 bases for V and 6 bases for J; bases not matched to a gene: 7. In germline, CDR1 is MNHEY, CDR2 SMNVEV (reference sequence). The CDR3 spans 15 residues. This CDR3 is CASSFLAGMDDTQYF. The CDR3 region has the DNA TGTGCCAGCAGTTTTCTAGCGGGGATGGATGATACGCAGTATTTT.

The CDR3 loop reads CASSSTGYEKLFF. CDR3 nucleotides: TGTGCCAGCAGTTCGACAGGTTATGAAAAACTGTTTTTT. The chain joins TRBV28 to TRBJ1-4; D might be TRBD1 (6 bases). Trimming took off 4 bases at V and 6 bases at J, with 9 bases between the two ends. The CDR3 contains 13 residues. Germline V lookup: CDR1 MDHEN, CDR2 SYDVKM.

V is TRBV7-2 and J is TRBJ1-5; TRBD1 agrees at 9 bases. CDR1 is SGHTA and CDR2 is FQGNSA in the germline V gene. Trimming removed 5 bases from V and 8 bases from J; junction bases left unmatched: 7. The CDR3 contains 14 residues. CDR3: CASSLYRGPEPQHF. CDR3 coding DNA: TGTGCCAGCAGCCTTTACAGGGGGCCGGAGCCCCAGCATTTT.

The V gene is TRBV19, the J gene TRBJ1-3; 7 bases match TRBD1. Germline V CDR1 and CDR2: LNHDA, SQIVND (reference sequence). This CDR3 is built from 15 residues. J gave up 0 bases and V 3 bases, and 2 bases lay outside the gene matches. The CDR3 spells CASSMDRSSGNTIYF. The CDR3 nucleotides read TGTGCCAGTAGTATGGACAGGAGCTCTGGAAACACCATATATTTT.

This sequence joins TRBV5-1 and TRBJ1-1; tentatively, D is TRBD1 (5 bases). V shed 4 bases and J shed 2 bases, with 12 bases lying between them. This CDR3 region has 14 residues. Germline CDR1 is SGHRS and CDR2 is YFSETQ. The DNA of the CDR3 is TGCGCCAGCAGCCCGATGGGGGGAAACACTGAAGCTTTCTTT. This gives the protein CASSPMGGNTEAFF. The whole variable domain, remainder taken from reference TRBV5-1 and TRBJ1-1, is KAGVTQTPRYLIKTRGQQVTLSCSPISGHRSVSWYQQTPGQGLQFLFEYFSETQRNKGNFPGRFSGRQFSNSRSEMNVSTLELGDSALYLCASSPMGGNTEAFFGQGTRLTVV.

The rearrangement uses TRBV11-1 and TRBJ2-3; D is uncertain. Germline assignment: CDR1 SGHAT and CDR2 FQDESV (reference sequence). Trimming removed 0 bases at V and 6 bases at J, with 13 bases between. The CDR3 is made up of 15 amino acids. The CDR3 region is CASSLAPSREDTQYF. Written as DNA, the CDR3 is TGTGCCAGCAGCTTAGCACCCTCGCGAGAGGATACGCAGTATTTT.

V and J are TRBV11-3 and TRBJ1-3; 11 nucleotides match TRBD1. V was clipped by 6 bases and J by 7 bases; unmatched bases: 5. Germline CDR1 reads SGHNT; CDR2 reads YENEEA. The CDR3 consists of 14 residues. CDR3 DNA sequence: TGTGCCAGCAGAGGACAGGGGGCAATGAACACCATATATTTT. It specifies CASRGQGAMNTIYF.

This clone was found once. The genes are TRBV24-1 and TRBJ2-5; 8 positions agree with TRBD2. The germline CDR1 and CDR2 sequences are KGHDR and SFDVKD. The CDR3 runs 13 residues. J lost 5 bases, V lost 5 bases, and 3 bases had no gene match. CDR3 region: CATSAGGAETQYF. CDR3 bases: TGTGCCACCAGTGCCGGGGGGGCTGAGACCCAGTACTTC.

V gene TRBV24-1 combines with J gene TRBJ2-1; TRBD1 matches 8 bases. Germline values: CDR1 KGHDR, CDR2 SFDVKD. The V segment lost 3 bases and the J segment 3 bases; nucleotides outside the gene matches: 3. The CDR3 extends over 15 amino acids. CDR3 amino acids: CATSDQGASYNEQFF. The CDR3 coding sequence is TGTGCCACCAGTGATCAGGGGGCTAGCTACAATGAGCAGTTCTTC.

The rearrangement joins TRBV2 to TRBJ1-2; the match to TRBD1 covers 7 bases. Trimming cost V 5 bases and J 2 bases; bases outside gene matches: 5. The germline CDR1 and CDR2 sequences are SNHLY and FYNNEI. This CDR3 spans 14 amino acids. The CDR3: CASSRDSKNYGYTF. DNA for the CDR3: TGTGCCAGCAGTAGGGACAGTAAGAACTATGGCTACACCTTC.

This clone was detected a few times. The chain combines TRBV2 with TRBJ1-5, with a possible D match to TRBD1 (6 bases). V shed 6 bases and J shed 11 bases, with 11 bases lying between them. Germline-derived CDR1 and CDR2 are SNHLY and FYNNEI. The CDR3 is 11 residues long. The CDR3 nucleotides are TGTGCCAGCAGGGGGAGGGGGGCCCAGCATTTT. Its translation is CASRGRGAQHF.

The chain recombines TRBV5-8 with TRBJ1-2, with a weak D call TRBD1 (6 bases). Germline V lookup: CDR1 SGHTS, CDR2 YDEGEE. The CDR3 is made up of 17 amino acids. The V end was cut by 2 bases, the J end by 4 bases, with 21 bases between. CDR3 protein: CASSLTVNGQFLYGYTF. The CDR3 DNA reads as TGTGCCAGCAGCTTAACGGTAAACGGACAGTTCCTCTATGGCTACACCTTC.

This chain uses TRBV15 with TRBJ1-5; D unresolved. This CDR3 region has 14 residues. Germline values: CDR1 LNHNV, CDR2 YYDKDF (reference sequence). The ends were cut back, 0 bases at V and 7 bases at J, with 10 bases in the middle. In DNA form, the CDR3 reads TGTGCCACCAGCAGAGAGTCAGGTGGCCAGCCCCAGCATTTT. As protein: CATSRESGGQPQHF.

This clone has just one count. Other DNA variants within this sample encode the same CDR3. The V call is TRBV3-1 (or the pseudogene TRBV3-2), the J call TRBJ2-5; 7 nucleotides align to TRBD1. Germline V gene data show CDR1 as LGHDT and CDR2 as YNNKEL (reference sequence). Trimming took 4 bases from V and 2 from J; bases not matched to a gene: 1. This CDR3 has 13 amino acids. In DNA, the CDR3 is TGTGCCAGCAGCCTGGGACAGCAAGAGACCCAGTACTTC. Protein sequence: CASSLGQQETQYF.

J is TRBJ1-2 and V is TRBV27, with 7 bases that match TRBD1. Germline CDR1 MNHEY, CDR2 SMNVEV (reference sequence). This CDR3 spans 18 amino acids. Losses at the gene ends were 2 bases for V and 0 bases for J; bases not matched to a gene: 12. CDR3 protein: CASSLHGDSPSSNYGYTF. The CDR3 DNA sequence: TGTGCCAGCAGTTTACATGGGGACAGCCCATCCTCTAACTATGGCTACACCTTC.

CDR3 protein: CASISLTGSSYEQYF. The CDR3, as DNA: TGTGCCAGCATATCTTTGACCGGGAGCTCCTACGAGCAGTACTTC. The chain combines TRBV6-5 with TRBJ2-7; D might be TRBD2 (6 bases). This CDR3 region has 15 residues. Germline CDR1 and CDR2: MNHEY and SVGAGI. V lost 7 bases to trimming and J lost 0 bases, with 16 bases between them.

This clone was observed a few times. The rearrangement uses TRBV7-2 and TRBJ1-2; maybe TRBD1 (6 bases). Germline CDR1 SGHTA, CDR2 FQGNSA. V lost 5 bases to trimming and J lost 2 bases, with 12 bases between them. This CDR3 comprises 14 residues. The CDR3 DNA is TGTGCCAGCAGCACCAGGGGCAGGAACTATGGCTACACCTTC. Protein product: CASSTRGRNYGYTF.

This chain joins TRBV6-6 and TRBJ1-3; D perhaps matches TRBD1 (6 bases). The CDR3 is made up of 16 amino acids. Germline loops: CDR1 MNHNY, CDR2 SVGAGI (reference sequence). V was clipped by 0 bases and J by 4 bases, with 13 bases between them. The CDR3 nucleotides are TGTGCCAGCAGTTACTCAGCGGGGGCACGAGGAAACACCATATATTTT. Translated: CASSYSAGARGNTIYF.

This chain joins TRBV14 and TRBJ2-5, with 12 bases aligning to TRBD2. The trim removed 0 bases at V and 4 bases at J, leaving 9 bases unmatched. CDR3 length: 18 amino acids. Germline V gene lookup returns CDR1 SGHDN and CDR2 FVKESK. CDR3: CASSQETRLAGGRETQYF. DNA of the CDR3: TGTGCCAGCAGCCAAGAAACGAGGCTAGCGGGGGGGCGAGAGACCCAGTACTTC.

The chain links TRBV11-2 to TRBJ1-1; 7 positions agree with TRBD1. This CDR3 spans 13 amino acids. V shed 5 bases, J shed 3 bases, and the junction held 3 bases outside the gene matches. Germline lookup yields CDR1 SGHAT and CDR2 FQNNGV. CDR3 sequence: CASSRDRDTEAFF. Written as DNA, the CDR3 is TGTGCCAGCAGCCGAGACAGGGACACTGAAGCTTTCTTT.

This clone was seen more than once but under ten times. This rearrangement joins TRBV13 to TRBJ1-1, with unresolved D. The CDR3 extends over 14 amino acids. Germline values: CDR1 PRHDT, CDR2 FYEKMQ (reference sequence). V lost 4 bases and J lost 1, with 10 bases in between. CDR3 sequence: CASSSARGNTEAFF. CDR3 sequence (DNA): TGTGCCAGCAGCTCCGCCCGAGGGAACACTGAAGCTTTCTTT.

The chain carries TRBV10-3 and TRBJ1-2, with 9 bases lining up with TRBD1. Losses at the gene ends were 3 bases for V and 4 bases for J; bases not matched to a gene: 9. Germline CDR1 and CDR2: ENHRY and SYGVKD. The CDR3 length is 16 residues. CDR3 nucleotides: TGTGCCATCAGTGAACCCGGGACAGGGACGGGCTATGGCTACACCTTC. It encodes CAISEPGTGTGYGYTF.

Only a few counts were recorded for this clone. The chain links TRBV30 to TRBJ1-3, with D possibly TRBD1 on 5 matching bases. CDR1 is GTSNPN, CDR2 SVGIG, per germline (reference sequence). CDR3 length: 13 residues. V dropped 0 bases and J dropped 4 bases, with 7 bases sitting between them. This chain's CDR3 is CAWSVGPGNTIYF. CDR3 nucleotide sequence: TGTGCCTGGAGTGTGGGGCCCGGAAACACCATATATTTT.

The V call is TRBV5-1, the J call TRBJ1-2; D might be TRBD1 (6 bases). Germline V lookup: CDR1 SGHRS, CDR2 YFSETQ. This CDR3 has 17 residues. The V gene lost 4 bases and the J gene lost 3 bases, with 22 bases spanning the gap. CDR3 bases: TGCGCCAGCAGCCAACTAACAGGGAAATTGGATGACTATGGCTACACCTTC. Translated: CASSQLTGKLDDYGYTF.

A single count supports this clone. This chain uses TRBV21-1 with TRBJ2-2; the table's D call TRBD2 went unverified against the DNA. TRBV21-1 is deemed a pseudogene. The CDR3 spans 17 residues. The CDR3 protein is CASSRKRGGGNTGELFF. CDR3 in DNA: TGTGCCAGCAGCCGAAAGCGGGGCGGGGGGAACACCGGGGAGCTGTTTTTT.

The gene calls are TRBV2 and TRBJ1-1; D gene ambiguous. Germline loops: CDR1 SNHLY, CDR2 FYNNEI. Trimming removed 1 base at V and 1 base at J, with 7 bases between. The length of the CDR3 is 14 residues. The CDR3, as DNA: TGTGCCAGCAGTGAAGGGGGAGGGAACACTGAAGCTTTCTTT. It codes for CASSEGGGNTEAFF.

This clone came up a few times. The rearrangement joins TRBV4-1 to TRBJ1-6; D gene ambiguous. V was trimmed by 2 bases and J by 5 bases, leaving 13 bases between them. Germline loops: CDR1 MGHRA, CDR2 YSYEKL. This CDR3 contains 16 residues. The CDR3 region has the DNA TGCGCCAGCAGCCAAAGATCCTCCGGGGATAATTCACCCCTCCACTTT. Protein sequence: CASSQRSSGDNSPLHF.